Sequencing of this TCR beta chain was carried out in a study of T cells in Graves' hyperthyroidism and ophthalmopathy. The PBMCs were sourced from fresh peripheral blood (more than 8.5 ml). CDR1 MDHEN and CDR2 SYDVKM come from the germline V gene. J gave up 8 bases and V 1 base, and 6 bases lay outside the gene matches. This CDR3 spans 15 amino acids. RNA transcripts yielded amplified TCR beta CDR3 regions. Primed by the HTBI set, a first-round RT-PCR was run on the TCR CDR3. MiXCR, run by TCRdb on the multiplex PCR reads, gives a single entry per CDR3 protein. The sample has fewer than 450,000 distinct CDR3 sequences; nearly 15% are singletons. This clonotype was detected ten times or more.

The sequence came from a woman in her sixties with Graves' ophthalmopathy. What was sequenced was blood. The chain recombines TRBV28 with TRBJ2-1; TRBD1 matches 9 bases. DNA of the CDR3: TGTGCCAGCAGTTTATTGACAGGGGGTACCTATGAGCAGTTCTTC. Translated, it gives CASSLLTGGTYEQFF.